A selection of T cell receptor beta chains follows, all from one sample in a study of beta chain features in type 1 diabetes. This table comes from immunoSEQ multiplex PCR, and its TCRdb copy is limited to in-frame clones, with some not included. The table lists 150,000 to 180,000 clones, 11% of them singletons, with roughly 1.9% in the top ten. The sequencing input was central memory CD4+ T cells from blood. The receptors derive from a man between 18 and 35 years old in good health. CDR3s include the opening cysteine and the closing phenylalanine or tryptophan. Each record gives: V gene, clone size, J gene, D gene, CDR3 DNA, CDR3 protein. The D gene is left open where the match is weak. Clone size appears in some rows only: once, few, many, or a class for an expanded clone.

TRBV6-5	.	TRBJ2-3	TRBD2	TGTGCCAGCGCGGGTAGCGGGAGAGGAGATACGCAGTATTTT	CASAGSGRGDTQYF
TRBV19	.	TRBJ1-2	.	TGTGCCAGTAGTAGGAGCCTACAGGGTCGGTATGGCTACACCTTC	CASSRSLQGRYGYTF
TRBV21-1	.	TRBJ2-1	.	TGTGCCAGGGGACAAAGCTACGTTTACAATGAGCAGTTCTTC	CARGQSYVYNEQFF
TRBV6-5	once	TRBJ1-2	.	TGTGCCAGCAGCTCCGCTCTATCTGGACGCGGCTACACCTTC	CASSSALSGRGYTF
TRBV14	once	TRBJ1-2	.	TGTGCCAGCAGCCAAGGGACTTGGCTTCGCTATGGCTACACCTTC	CASSQGTWLRYGYTF
TRBV9	.	TRBJ1-3	.	TGTGCCAGCAGCGTAGAGGGCAGGGAAGGAAACACCATATATTTT	CASSVEGREGNTIYF
TRBV14	few	TRBJ2-2	TRBD1	TGTGCCAGCAGCCAACGACAGGGGAGCACCGGGGAGCTGTTTTTT	CASSQRQGSTGELFF
TRBV7-2	many	TRBJ2-7	.	TGTGCCAGCAGCTTTACCTCAGGCGTCTACGAGCAGTACTTC	CASSFTSGVYEQYF
TRBV7-7	.	TRBJ2-2	.	TGTGCCAGCAGCCGAGGGGGACAAATCACCGGGGAGCTGTTTTTT	CASSRGGQITGELFF
TRBV15	.	TRBJ1-5	.	TGTGCCACCAGCAGAGATTGGGCCAATCAGCCCCAGCATTTT	CATSRDWANQPQHF